The next 3 T cell receptor beta chains were all read from a single sample in a study of radiation and T cells in renal cell carcinoma. The sample's time point: baseline pretreatment blood. Treatment defined: 15 Gy SBRT to primary tumor, nephrectomy 4 weeks later. Sequencing used immunoSEQ multiplex PCR; TCRdb keeps in-frame clones, though not all of them. The top ten hold approximately 8.1% of the sample, which has about 95,000 clones, 80% to 90% seen once. The sequenced sample was blood, obtained from a patient whose treatment included radiotherapy and nephrectomy. The receptors here all came from a man in his fifties or sixties with renal cell carcinoma.

The chain joins TRBV18 to TRBJ1-1; tentatively, D is TRBD1 (5 bases). This CDR3 contains 15 residues. Germline V gene sequence: CDR1 KGHSH, CDR2 LQKENI. V was clipped by 6 bases and J by 1 base, with 15 bases between them. The CDR3: CASSLGIQGNTEAFF. The CDR3 DNA reads TGTGCCAGCTCGCTCGGTATCCAGGGGAACACTGAAGCTTTCTTT. Drawing the rest from reference TRBV18 and TRBJ1-1, the complete variable domain is NAGVMQNPRHLVRRRGQEARLRCSPMKGHSHVYWYRQLPEEGLKFMVYLQKENIIDESGMPKERFSAEFPKEGPSILRIQQVVRGDSAAYFCASSLGIQGNTEAFFGQGTRLTVV.

This clone was counted a few times. This chain's CDR3 is CASSDRGPTEAFF. DNA of the CDR3: TGTGCCAGCAGTGACAGGGGGCCAACTGAAGCTTTCTTT. The chain has TRBV7-9 and TRBJ1-1, with 10 bases lining up with TRBD1. Germline V gene data show CDR1 as SEHNR and CDR2 as FQNEAQ (reference sequence). The CDR3 extends over 13 amino acids. The ends lost 6 bases at V and 5 bases at J; junction bases unmatched: 3.

The V gene is TRBV11-2, the J gene TRBJ1-5; tentatively, D is TRBD1 (5 bases). Trimming left V 5 bases short and J 11 bases short, with 22 bases between. CDR3 length: 15 amino acids. Germline assignment: CDR1 SGHAT and CDR2 FQNNGV. Here the CDR3 reads CASSRTTGAVGSQHF. The CDR3 region has the DNA TGTGCCAGCAGCCGAACGACCGGGGCGGTGGGGTCCCAGCATTTT.